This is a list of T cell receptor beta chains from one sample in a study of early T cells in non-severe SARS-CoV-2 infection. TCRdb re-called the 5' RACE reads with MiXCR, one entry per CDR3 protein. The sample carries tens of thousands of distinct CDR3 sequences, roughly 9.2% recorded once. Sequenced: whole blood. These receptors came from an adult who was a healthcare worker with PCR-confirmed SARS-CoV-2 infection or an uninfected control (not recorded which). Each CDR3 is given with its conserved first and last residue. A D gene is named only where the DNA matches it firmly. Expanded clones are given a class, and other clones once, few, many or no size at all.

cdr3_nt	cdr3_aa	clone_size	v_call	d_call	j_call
TGCAGCGTTGAGGGACAGCTGCAAGAGACCCAGTACTTC	CSVEGQLQETQYF	many	TRBV29-1	TRBD1	TRBJ2-5
TGTGCCAGCAGCCCACGGGAAAGGGATGTTTCCGGGGAGCTGTTTTTT	CASSPRERDVSGELFF	.	TRBV4-2	.	TRBJ2-2
TGTGCCAGCAGTGAATACCAAAACACCGGGGAGCTGTTTTTT	CASSEYQNTGELFF	.	TRBV2	.	TRBJ2-2
TGTGCCAGCGTATCCAGGGGCCCTACAGATACGCAGTATTTT	CASVSRGPTDTQYF	many	TRBV5-8	.	TRBJ2-3
TGTGCCAGCAGCTTAGCTGTACCGAATGAGCAGTTCTTC	CASSLAVPNEQFF	many	TRBV7-2	.	TRBJ2-1
TGTGTCAGCAGGGACAGGGGCGGCTATGGCTACACCTTC	CVSRDRGGYGYTF	.	TRBV7-8	TRBD1	TRBJ1-2
TGTGCCAGCAGCCACGGAGCTGAAGCTTTCTTT	CASSHGAEAFF	many	TRBV14	.	TRBJ1-1
TGTGCCATCAGTACCCTGCGGGGAACTAGCACAGATACGCAGTATTTT	CAISTLRGTSTDTQYF	once	TRBV10-3	.	TRBJ2-3
TGTGCCAGCAGCTTGACAGGGGAAAAACTGTTTTTT	CASSLTGEKLFF	many	TRBV7-9	TRBD1	TRBJ1-4
TGCAGTGCTCCGAAGACAGGTGGAAATTCACCCCTCCACTTT	CSAPKTGGNSPLHF	many	TRBV20-1	.	TRBJ1-6
TGTGCCAGCAGGGAAGTATCCACCGGGGAGCTGTTTTTT	CASREVSTGELFF	many	TRBV14	.	TRBJ2-2
TGCGCCAGCAGCGCAACTAGCGGGAGTTGGAATGAGCAGTTCTTC	CASSATSGSWNEQFF	many	TRBV5-1	TRBD2	TRBJ2-1
TGTGCCAGCAGCCCTCAGAGGACAGCGTGGGATGGCTACACCTTC	CASSPQRTAWDGYTF	many	TRBV3-1	.	TRBJ1-2
TGCAGCGTTGAGGCAGGACAAAACACTGAAGCTTTCTTT	CSVEAGQNTEAFF	many	TRBV29-1	.	TRBJ1-1
TGTGCCAGCAGCCCCCTTATTTCTTGGTTACAGTACTTC	CASSPLISWLQYF	many	TRBV7-9	.	TRBJ2-7
TGTGCCAGCAGCTCCTCAGCGGTTCACGAGACCCAGTACTTC	CASSSSAVHETQYF	.	TRBV7-8	.	TRBJ2-5
TGTGCCAGCAGCTTAGGGGCGGGGGAAGCCTACGAGCAGTACTTC	CASSLGAGEAYEQYF	many	TRBV7-6	TRBD2	TRBJ2-7
TGTGCCAGCACCAGGGGGGTATGGGGGTACGAGCAGTACTTC	CASTRGVWGYEQYF	few	TRBV6-4	.	TRBJ2-7
TGCAGCGTTGGACAGGGATCCGATGAGCAGTTCTTC	CSVGQGSDEQFF	many	TRBV29-1	TRBD1	TRBJ2-1
TGCGCCAGCAGTGTACAGTTTAATGAAAAACTGTTTTTT	CASSVQFNEKLFF	many	TRBV10-2	.	TRBJ1-4
TGCAGTGCACTTAGCGGGGGGGCCTCCAGAAATGAGCAGTTCTTC	CSALSGGASRNEQFF	many	TRBV20-1	TRBD2	TRBJ2-1
TGTGCCAGCAGCCAAATGAGGGATCAGCCCCAGCATTTT	CASSQMRDQPQHF	many	TRBV7-2	.	TRBJ1-5
TGTGCCAGCAGCTCTACCGACAGCTCGAACTATGGCTACACCTTC	CASSSTDSSNYGYTF	many	TRBV13	.	TRBJ1-2
TGTGCCAGCAGTTCCCCGAGGACTAGCGGGAGATCAGATACGCAGTATTTT	CASSSPRTSGRSDTQYF	many	TRBV12-3/TRBV12-4	TRBD2	TRBJ2-3
TGCAGTGCTAGAGGGGGGACAGGGGCGGACACTGAAGCTTTCTTT	CSARGGTGADTEAFF	.	TRBV20-1	TRBD1	TRBJ1-1
TGTGCCAGCAGTTTAAGGGGGGAGCAGTTCTTC	CASSLRGEQFF	many	TRBV28	.	TRBJ2-1
TGCGCCAGCAGCTTGGAACTAGACACCGGGGAGCTGTTTTTT	CASSLELDTGELFF	many	TRBV5-1	.	TRBJ2-2
TGTGCCAGCAGCCGATCATCCGGATACAATGAGCAGTTCTTC	CASSRSSGYNEQFF	many	TRBV14	.	TRBJ2-1
TGTGCCAGCAGCACACAGGGGGCGAATCAGCCCCAGCATTTT	CASSTQGANQPQHF	many	TRBV6-6	TRBD1	TRBJ1-5
TGTGCCAGCAGCTGGTTTCGGGTCAATCAGCCCCAGCATTTT	CASSWFRVNQPQHF	many	TRBV5-5	.	TRBJ1-5
TGTGCCAGCAGTGAACTAAGTCGGGAAGCTTTCTTT	CASSELSREAFF	many	TRBV6-1	.	TRBJ1-1
TGTGCCAGCAGTTACTCACGGACTAGCGAAGATCAAGACCATGAGCAGTTCTTC	CASSYSRTSEDQDHEQFF	many	TRBV6-6	TRBD2	TRBJ2-1
TGCAGTGCTCCCGGGACTAGCGGTTCCTACGAGCAGTACTTC	CSAPGTSGSYEQYF	few	TRBV20-1	TRBD2	TRBJ2-7
TGCGCCAGCAGTCTTGGCGCCGGGCCCCCCACAGATACGCAGTATTTT	CASSLGAGPPTDTQYF	many	TRBV5-1	.	TRBJ2-3
TGTGCCAGCAGCACCGACAGGGCGGCCTCTCGTCAGCCCCAGCATTTT	CASSTDRAASRQPQHF	many	TRBV5-8	TRBD1	TRBJ1-5
TGTGCCACCAGCAGGGATAGACTAGCGGGGGGGCCACGGAGCGAGCAGTACTTC	CATSRDRLAGGPRSEQYF	many	TRBV15	TRBD2	TRBJ2-7
TGTGCCAGCAGCCCCAGTTCAGGGGCCAACGTCCTGACTTTC	CASSPSSGANVLTF	many	TRBV7-9	.	TRBJ2-6